Following are 14 T cell receptor beta chains from one sample sequenced in a study of blood T cell repertoires in COVID-19. Method: immunoSEQ multiplex PCR; TCRdb's copy keeps in-frame clones and lacks some. The sample has roughly 100,000 clones, around 92% seen once. The sample comprised peripheral blood. Every receptor here comes from a man younger than 35 with acute or convalescent COVID-19.

The J gene is TRBJ1-2, the V gene TRBV20-1; 9 bases match TRBD1. The CDR3 contains 15 residues. Looked up from germline, CDR1 is DFQATT and CDR2 is SNEGSKA (reference sequence). Trimming at V came to 3 bases and at J to 5 bases, leaving 10 bases not matched to a gene. The CDR3 DNA sequence: TGCAGTGCTAGTCAGCCCACAGGGGGCTATTATGGCTACACCTTC. Translating gives CSASQPTGGYYGYTF.

The gene calls are TRBV5-1 and TRBJ2-1; maybe TRBD1 (5 bases). The CDR3 is 15 amino acids. V lost 1 base, J lost 3 bases, and 11 bases lay in between. Per the germline V gene, CDR1 is SGHRS and CDR2 is YFSETQ. Here the CDR3 DNA reads TGCGCCAGCAGCTTGCGTCAGGGTAGCTACAATGAGCAGTTCTTC. Translated: CASSLRQGSYNEQFF. Full variable domain (outside the CDR3, taken from reference TRBV5-1 and TRBJ2-1): KAGVTQTPRYLIKTRGQQVTLSCSPISGHRSVSWYQQTPGQGLQFLFEYFSETQRNKGNFPGRFSGRQFSNSRSEMNVSTLELGDSALYLCASSLRQGSYNEQFFGPGTRLTVL.

This rearrangement joins TRBV24-1 to TRBJ2-7; 9 positions agree with TRBD1. Germline CDR1 reads KGHDR; CDR2 reads SFDVKD. Trimming cost V 4 bases and J 5 bases; bases outside gene matches: 11. This CDR3 contains 16 residues. The chain's CDR3 is CATSEGGTGYGDEQYF. For the CDR3, the DNA is TGTGCCACCAGTGAGGGCGGGACAGGGTATGGAGACGAGCAGTACTTC.

This clone was found many times. The rearrangement joins TRBV27 to TRBJ2-1; 8 bases are shared with TRBD2. The trim removed 3 bases at V and 4 bases at J, leaving 11 bases unmatched. Looked up from germline, CDR1 is MNHEY and CDR2 is SMNVEV (reference sequence). The CDR3 has 17 amino acids. The CDR3, as DNA: TGTGCCAGCAGTTTTGTCCTCGGGAGGGCCTCGTACAATGAGCAGTTCTTC. It yields the protein CASSFVLGRASYNEQFF.

This clone was seen only once. The chain links TRBV27 to TRBJ1-1; 7 bases fit TRBD1. The junction had 5 bases not matched to a gene; V was cut back by 0 bases and J by 1 base. This CDR3 has 16 residues. Germline lookup yields CDR1 MNHEY and CDR2 SMNVEV (reference sequence). The CDR3: CASSLSKGAWNTEAFF. As DNA, the CDR3 is TGTGCCAGCAGTTTATCTAAGGGGGCTTGGAACACTGAAGCTTTCTTT.

This clone was detected once. The chain has TRBV11-2 and TRBJ1-6; no reliable D call. Trimming shortened V by 1 base and J by 8 bases, and 6 bases separated the two germline ends. This CDR3 has 13 residues. The germline V gene encodes CDR1 SGHAT and CDR2 FQNNGV. CDR3 nucleotides: TGTGCCAGCAGCTTAGTCGCGGATTCACCCCTCCACTTT. Translating it yields CASSLVADSPLHF.

V and J are TRBV3-1 (or the pseudogene TRBV3-2) and TRBJ1-1; TRBD1 matches at 7 bases. V dropped 4 bases and J dropped 0; count of bases not matched to a gene: 11. Germline V CDR1 and CDR2: LGHDT, YNNKEL (reference sequence). This CDR3 comprises 17 residues. CDR3 nucleotide sequence: TGTGCCAGCAGCCGTCGGGGCTTGACAGGGATGAACACTGAAGCTTTCTTT. It encodes CASSRRGLTGMNTEAFF.

This sequence joins TRBV18 and TRBJ1-3; 9 bases align to TRBD1. The germline V gene encodes CDR1 KGHSH and CDR2 LQKENI. The CDR3 extends over 16 amino acids. J gave up 4 bases and V 6 bases, and 10 bases lay outside the gene matches. The CDR3 nucleotides are TGTGCCAGCTCTCACTCGGGACAGGGATCAGGAAACACCATATATTTT. The encoded protein is CASSHSGQGSGNTIYF. The full variable domain, in which reference TRBV18 and TRBJ1-3 provide the parts outside the CDR3, is NAGVMQNPRHLVRRRGQEARLRCSPMKGHSHVYWYRQLPEEGLKFMVYLQKENIIDESGMPKERFSAEFPKEGPSILRIQQVVRGDSAAYFCASSHSGQGSGNTIYFGEGSWLTVV.

The genes are TRBV18 and TRBJ2-5, with TRBD1 matching 9 bases. Germline assignment: CDR1 KGHSH and CDR2 LQKENI. The CDR3 runs to 13 residues. V dropped 5 bases and J dropped 5; count of bases not matched to a gene: 3. The CDR3: CASSSTGGETQYF. The CDR3 nucleotides read TGTGCCAGCTCATCGACAGGGGGGGAGACCCAGTACTTC.

The genes are TRBV5-1 and TRBJ1-1; D remains unclear. Germline V gene data show CDR1 as SGHRS and CDR2 as YFSETQ. The CDR3 contains 14 residues. V was cut by 1 base and J by 1 base, with 8 bases left in between. Written as DNA, the CDR3 is TGCGCCAGCAGCTTGAGTGCGGGGAACACTGAAGCTTTCTTT. Residues: CASSLSAGNTEAFF. Full variable domain (rest looked up from reference TRBV5-1 and TRBJ1-1): KAGVTQTPRYLIKTRGQQVTLSCSPISGHRSVSWYQQTPGQGLQFLFEYFSETQRNKGNFPGRFSGRQFSNSRSEMNVSTLELGDSALYLCASSLSAGNTEAFFGQGTRLTVV.

This CDR3 reads CASSKVNRAYSNQPQHF. The CDR3 bases are TGTGCCAGCAGCAAAGTGAACAGGGCATATAGCAATCAGCCCCAGCATTTT. The chain combines TRBV21-1 with TRBJ1-5; TRBD1 is the table's D call and was not checked against the DNA. TRBV21-1 is a documented pseudogene. This CDR3 spans 17 amino acids.

The chain uses TRBV6-5 and TRBJ1-4; 7 nucleotides align to TRBD1. CDR1 and CDR2 from the germline V gene are MNHEY and SVGAGI. The CDR3 totals 15 residues. V dropped 6 bases and J dropped 6; count of bases not matched to a gene: 10. CDR3: CASSRTGGLDEKLFF. Here the CDR3 DNA reads TGTGCCAGCAGCCGGACAGGCGGCCTAGATGAAAAACTGTTTTTT.

The DNA for the CDR3 is TGTGCCAGCAGTGAGGCCGCAGGACAGGGTGGCGAGCAGTACTTC. Translating it yields CASSEAAGQGGEQYF. This chain connects TRBV2 to TRBJ2-7; 8 nucleotides align to TRBD1. This CDR3 is 15 amino acids long. CDR1 SNHLY and CDR2 FYNNEI come from the germline V gene. The V and J ends lost 3 bases and 6 bases, in that order; junction bases with no gene match: 10.

This chain joins TRBV9 and TRBJ2-3; the match to TRBD2 covers 12 bases. Losses at the gene ends were 3 bases for V and 1 base for J; bases not matched to a gene: 0. Germline V gene data show CDR1 as SGDLS and CDR2 as YYNGEE. This CDR3 region has 15 residues. The CDR3, as DNA: TGTGCCAGCAGCGCTAGCGGGGGGGGCACAGATACGCAGTATTTT. It codes for CASSASGGGTDTQYF.